This TCR beta chain was captured in a study of OX40 agonist ivuxolimab in advanced cancers. Turning to the study itself: Three patients, one with hepatocellular carcinoma and two with cutaneous melanoma, achieved partial responses. Study results and caveats: The authors also found low normalized T-cell clonal expansion in some nonresponders. CD8+ T cells showed, on average, more clonal expansion than CD4+ cells. Expanded peripheral T-cell antigen specificity went undetermined.

Concerning this clone itself: No antigen is known for it.

The table came from immunoSEQ multiplex PCR; TCRdb's copy has only in-frame clones and leaves some out. The table includes about 76,000 clones, less than 90% detected once. This CDR3 is 13 amino acids long. The germline CDR1 and CDR2 sequences are ENHRY and SYGVKD. V lost 9 bases, J lost 7 bases, and 18 bases lay in between. This clonotype originated in an adult with an advanced solid tumor such as melanoma, head and neck, liver or kidney cancer. V gene TRBV10-3 combines with J gene TRBJ1-2, with D maybe TRBD1 (5 bases). Specimen: CD4+ or CD8+ T cells sorted from blood, collected in a trial of the OX40 agonist ivuxolimab. The CDR3 reads CAMWDGRLGGYTF. CDR3 DNA: TGTGCCATGTGGGACGGCCGCTTGGGTGGCTACACCTTC.